This T cell receptor (beta chain) was sequenced during a study of control samples from healthy donors and cancer patients. The germline V gene has CDR1 DFQATT and CDR2 SNEGSKA (reference sequence). The CDR3 totals 11 residues. Libraries were prepared by immunoSEQ multiplex PCR; TCRdb keeps only in-frame clonotypes and omits some of them. The data show 110,000 to 150,000 clones, approximately 88% seen once. The TCR sequence derives from a man aged 25 to 40 in good health. The sequencing sample was made of blood. The chain links TRBV20-1 to TRBJ2-3, with a weak D call TRBD1 (5 bases). The CDR3 region is CSPGPTDTQYF. In nucleotides, the CDR3 is TGCAGCCCAGGGCCCACAGATACGCAGTATTTT.